This entry lists 9 T cell receptor beta chains sequenced from one sample in a study of response to subunit inactivated influenza vaccine. MiXCR, applied by TCRdb to the RT-PCR reads, yields one record per CDR3 protein. Of 450,000 to 600,000 distinct CDR3 sequences in the sample, around 7.7% were seen once. The sequenced sample was PBMCs from blood, obtained roughly 24 months after vaccination. These receptor sequences come from a man aged 50 to 75 who received an inactivated influenza vaccine.

The CDR3 here is CASTGNTEAFF. The CDR3 DNA follows: TGTGCCAGCACGGGGAACACTGAAGCTTTCTTT. The rearrangement links TRBV2 to TRBJ1-1; D remains unclear. The CDR3 sequence is 11 residues long. Trimming stripped 7 bases from V and 1 base from J, with 4 bases between. The germline gives CDR1 SNHLY, CDR2 FYNNEI.

At least ten counts were recorded for this clonotype. The CDR3 region has the DNA TGCAGCGTTGAAGCGCCCGATAGGAGCACAGATACGCAGTATTTT. It codes for CSVEAPDRSTDTQYF. The rearrangement joins TRBV29-1 to TRBJ2-3; D not resolved. V was cut by 1 base and J by 0 bases, with 11 bases left in between. CDR1 and CDR2 (germline): SQVTM, ANQGSEA. The CDR3 is 15 residues long.

Comment on this clonotype: A much more abundant neighbour one base away suggests this may be a read error. Lacking the conserved final phenylalanine or tryptophan, this CDR3 likely reflects a read error. The V call is TRBV7-8, the J call TRBJ2-1; no definite D call. CDR3 length: 14 amino acids. Looked up from germline, CDR1 is SGHVS and CDR2 is FQNEAQ. Trimming pared 2 bases from V and 9 bases from J, leaving 14 bases between. This chain's CDR3 is CASSLLLGGFEQFY. The CDR3, as DNA: TGTGCCAGCAGCTTACTCCTCGGCGGTTTTGAGCAGTTCTAC.

This clonotype was recorded a few times. The chain employs TRBV10-3 and TRBJ2-7; 9 positions agree with TRBD1. Germline assignment: CDR1 ENHRY and CDR2 SYGVKD. This CDR3 is 12 amino acids long. After removal of 9 bases from V and 5 bases from J, the junction contained 5 bases not matched to a gene. CDR3 DNA: TGTGCCATAGGACAGGGGATACACGAGCAGTACTTC. Translating gives CAIGQGIHEQYF.

Only a few counts were recorded for this clonotype. The rearrangement joins TRBV9 to TRBJ2-5; no definite D call. CDR3 length equals 14 residues. Trimming pared 2 bases from V and 1 base from J, leaving 9 bases between. The germline V gene encodes CDR1 SGDLS and CDR2 YYNGEE. This chain's CDR3 is CASSVTPSQETQYF. DNA for the CDR3: TGTGCCAGCAGCGTGACTCCAAGCCAAGAGACCCAGTACTTC. Full variable domain (missing parts from reference TRBV9 and TRBJ2-5): DSGVTQTPKHLITATGQRVTLRCSPRSGDLSVYWYQQSLDQGLQFLIQYYNGEERAKGNILERFSAQQFPDLHSELNLSSLELGDSALYFCASSVTPSQETQYFGPGTRLLVL.

This sequence joins TRBV20-1 and TRBJ2-1; D is undetermined. Germline V gene lookup returns CDR1 DFQATT and CDR2 SNEGSKA (reference sequence). CDR3 length: 12 residues. CDR3 loop: CSALQSYNEQFF. The CDR3 DNA follows: TGCAGCGCCTTACAAAGCTACAATGAGCAGTTCTTC.

This clonotype has at least ten counts. This rearrangement joins TRBV2 to TRBJ1-5; possible D gene TRBD1, 5 bases. CDR1 and CDR2 (germline): SNHLY, FYNNEI. V was cut by 3 bases and J by 5 bases, with 8 bases left in between. The CDR3 totals 13 residues. The CDR3: CASSDRVDQPQHF. The CDR3 DNA reads TGTGCCAGCAGTGACAGGGTCGATCAGCCCCAGCATTTT.

The V call is TRBV18, the J call TRBJ1-3, with a weak D call TRBD1 (6 bases). From germline, CDR1 is KGHSH and CDR2 LQKENI. Trimming stripped 6 bases from V and 0 bases from J, with 15 bases between. The CDR3 totals 16 residues. The chain's CDR3 is CASSRGQGPSGNTIYF. The DNA for the CDR3 is TGTGCCAGCTCTCGGGGGCAGGGCCCCTCTGGAAACACCATATATTTT.

This clonotype was observed many times. The CDR3 protein is CASSLVQLSYNEQFF. The CDR3 DNA follows: TGCGCCAGCAGCTTGGTGCAGCTCTCCTACAATGAGCAGTTCTTC. The chain links TRBV5-1 to TRBJ2-1; D unclear. Germline V gives CDR1 SGHRS, CDR2 YFSETQ. The V end lost 0 bases, the J end lost 0 bases, and 7 bases lay between the germline ends. The CDR3 loop spans 15 amino acids.